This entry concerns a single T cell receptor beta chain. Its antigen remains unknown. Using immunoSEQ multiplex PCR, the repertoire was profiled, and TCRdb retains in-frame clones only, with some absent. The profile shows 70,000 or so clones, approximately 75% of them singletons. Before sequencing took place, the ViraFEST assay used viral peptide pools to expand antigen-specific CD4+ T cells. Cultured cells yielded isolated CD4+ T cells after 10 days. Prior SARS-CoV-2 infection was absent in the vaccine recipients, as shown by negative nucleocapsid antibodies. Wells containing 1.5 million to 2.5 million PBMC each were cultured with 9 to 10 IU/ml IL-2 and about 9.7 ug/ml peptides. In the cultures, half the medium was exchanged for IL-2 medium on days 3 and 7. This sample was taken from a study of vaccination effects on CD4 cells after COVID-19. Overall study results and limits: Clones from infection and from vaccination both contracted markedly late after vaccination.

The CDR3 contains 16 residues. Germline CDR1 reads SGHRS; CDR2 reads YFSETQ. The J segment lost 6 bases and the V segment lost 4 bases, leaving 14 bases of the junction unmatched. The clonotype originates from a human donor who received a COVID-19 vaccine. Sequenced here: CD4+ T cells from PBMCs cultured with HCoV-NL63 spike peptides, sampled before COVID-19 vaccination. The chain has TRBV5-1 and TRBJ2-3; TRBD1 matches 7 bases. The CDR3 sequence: CASSQMRGRGLDTQYF. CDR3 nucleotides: TGCGCCAGCAGCCAAATGAGGGGTAGGGGGCTTGATACGCAGTATTTT. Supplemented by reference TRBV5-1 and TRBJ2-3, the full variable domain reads KAGVTQTPRYLIKTRGQQVTLSCSPISGHRSVSWYQQTPGQGLQFLFEYFSETQRNKGNFPGRFSGRQFSNSRSEMNVSTLELGDSALYLCASSQMRGRGLDTQYFGPGTRLTVL.